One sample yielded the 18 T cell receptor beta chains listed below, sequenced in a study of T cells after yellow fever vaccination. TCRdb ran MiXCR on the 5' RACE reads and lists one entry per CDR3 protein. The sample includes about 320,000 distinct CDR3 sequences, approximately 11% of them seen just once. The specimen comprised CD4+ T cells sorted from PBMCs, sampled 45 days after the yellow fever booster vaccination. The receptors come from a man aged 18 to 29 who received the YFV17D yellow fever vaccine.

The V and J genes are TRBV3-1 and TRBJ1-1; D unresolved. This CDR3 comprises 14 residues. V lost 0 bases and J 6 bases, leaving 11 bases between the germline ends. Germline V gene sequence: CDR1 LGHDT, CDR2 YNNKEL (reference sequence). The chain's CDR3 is CASSQDSRRPEAFF. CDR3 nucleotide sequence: TGTGCCAGCAGCCAAGATAGCCGGAGACCTGAAGCTTTCTTT.

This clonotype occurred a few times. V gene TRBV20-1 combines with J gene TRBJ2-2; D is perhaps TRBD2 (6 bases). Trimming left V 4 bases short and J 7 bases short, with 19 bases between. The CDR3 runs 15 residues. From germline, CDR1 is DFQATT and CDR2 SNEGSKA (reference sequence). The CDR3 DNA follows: TGCAGTGCTACGAATCCCGGGGGTCGAGGCGGGGAGCTGTTTTTT. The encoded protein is CSATNPGGRGGELFF.

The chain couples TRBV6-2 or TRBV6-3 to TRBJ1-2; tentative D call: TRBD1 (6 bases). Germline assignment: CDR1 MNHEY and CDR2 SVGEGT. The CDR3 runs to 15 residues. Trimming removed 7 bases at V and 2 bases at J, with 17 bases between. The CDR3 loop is CASTIDTTGNYGYTF. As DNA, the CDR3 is TGTGCCAGCACCATAGACACGACAGGAAACTATGGCTACACCTTC.

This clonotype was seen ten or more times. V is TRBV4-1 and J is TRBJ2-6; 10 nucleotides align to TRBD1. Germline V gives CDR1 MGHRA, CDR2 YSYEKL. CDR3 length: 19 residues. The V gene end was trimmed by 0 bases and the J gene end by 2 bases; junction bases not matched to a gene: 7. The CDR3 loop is CASSQDPGQGIPGANVLTF. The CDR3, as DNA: TGCGCCAGCAGCCAAGATCCGGGACAGGGGATACCTGGGGCCAACGTCCTGACTTTC.

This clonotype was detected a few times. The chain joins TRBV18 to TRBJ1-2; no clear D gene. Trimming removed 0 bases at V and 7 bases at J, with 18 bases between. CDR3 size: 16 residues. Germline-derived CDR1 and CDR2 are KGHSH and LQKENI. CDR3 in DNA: TGTGCCAGCTCACCACCCCAGGCAAGGAAGATTCGTGGCTACACCTTC. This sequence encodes CASSPPQARKIRGYTF. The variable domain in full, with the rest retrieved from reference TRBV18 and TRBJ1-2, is NAGVMQNPRHLVRRRGQEARLRCSPMKGHSHVYWYRQLPEEGLKFMVYLQKENIIDESGMPKERFSAEFPKEGPSILRIQQVVRGDSAAYFCASSPPQARKIRGYTFGSGTRLTVV.

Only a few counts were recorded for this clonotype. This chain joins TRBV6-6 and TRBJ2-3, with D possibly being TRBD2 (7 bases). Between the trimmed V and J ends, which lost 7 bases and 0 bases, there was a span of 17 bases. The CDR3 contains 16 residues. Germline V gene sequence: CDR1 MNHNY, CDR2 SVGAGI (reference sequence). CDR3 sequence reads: CASTSRGGRSTDTQYF. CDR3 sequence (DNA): TGTGCCAGCACCTCAAGGGGGGGGCGCAGCACAGATACGCAGTATTTT.

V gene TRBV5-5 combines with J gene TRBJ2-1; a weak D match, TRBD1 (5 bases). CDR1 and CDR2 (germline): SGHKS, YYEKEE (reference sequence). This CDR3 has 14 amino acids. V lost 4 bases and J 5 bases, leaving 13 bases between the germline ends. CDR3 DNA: TGTGCCAGCAGCCCGACCGACAGCCACAATGAGCAGTTCTTC. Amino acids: CASSPTDSHNEQFF.

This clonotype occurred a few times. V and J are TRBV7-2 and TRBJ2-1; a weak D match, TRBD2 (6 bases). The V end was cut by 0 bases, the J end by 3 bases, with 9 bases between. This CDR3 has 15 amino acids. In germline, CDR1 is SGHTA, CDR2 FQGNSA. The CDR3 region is CASSLAGGDYNEQFF. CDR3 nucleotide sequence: TGTGCCAGCAGCTTAGCGGGGGGAGACTACAATGAGCAGTTCTTC.

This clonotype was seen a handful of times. The CDR3 sequence is CASSGTGTGDPYEQYF. CDR3 nucleotide sequence: TGCGCCAGCAGCGGAACCGGGACAGGGGATCCCTACGAGCAGTACTTC. The chain is built from TRBV5-1 and TRBJ2-7, with 10 bases lining up with TRBD1. The CDR3 covers 16 residues. Germline lookup yields CDR1 SGHRS and CDR2 YFSETQ. V lost 4 bases to trimming and J lost 2 bases; unmatched junction nucleotides: 9.

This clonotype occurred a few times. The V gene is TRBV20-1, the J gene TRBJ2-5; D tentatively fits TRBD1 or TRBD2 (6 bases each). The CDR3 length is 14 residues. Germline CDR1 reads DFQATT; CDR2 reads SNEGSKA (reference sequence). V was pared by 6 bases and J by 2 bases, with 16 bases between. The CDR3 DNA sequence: TGCAGTGCCCCGAACCGGAGGGGGCAAGAGACCCAGTACTTC. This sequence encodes CSAPNRRGQETQYF.

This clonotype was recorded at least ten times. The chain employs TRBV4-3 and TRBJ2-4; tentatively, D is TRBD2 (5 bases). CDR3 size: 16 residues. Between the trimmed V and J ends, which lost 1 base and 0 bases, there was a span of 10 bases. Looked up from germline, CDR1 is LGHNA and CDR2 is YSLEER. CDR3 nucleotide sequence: TGCGCCAGCAGCCAAGCTAGCCCACTAGCCAAAAACATTCAGTACTTC. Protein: CASSQASPLAKNIQYF.

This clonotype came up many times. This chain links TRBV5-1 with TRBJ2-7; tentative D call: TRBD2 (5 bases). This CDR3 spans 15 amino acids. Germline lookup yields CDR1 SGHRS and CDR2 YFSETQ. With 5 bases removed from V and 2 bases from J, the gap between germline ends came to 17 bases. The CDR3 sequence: CASRQDPGIAYEQYF. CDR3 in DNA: TGCGCCAGCAGACAAGACCCCGGGATTGCCTACGAGCAGTACTTC.

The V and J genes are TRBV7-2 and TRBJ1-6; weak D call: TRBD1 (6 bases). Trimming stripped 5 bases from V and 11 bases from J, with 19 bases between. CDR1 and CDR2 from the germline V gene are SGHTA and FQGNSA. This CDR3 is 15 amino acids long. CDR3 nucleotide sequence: TGTGCCAGCAGCCCAATGGGACAACCGCGGACACCCCTCCACTTT. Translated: CASSPMGQPRTPLHF.

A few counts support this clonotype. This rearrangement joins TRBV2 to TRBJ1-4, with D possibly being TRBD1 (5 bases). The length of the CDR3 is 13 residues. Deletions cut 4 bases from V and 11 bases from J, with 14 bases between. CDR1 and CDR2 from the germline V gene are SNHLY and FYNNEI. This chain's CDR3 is CASSVQGFGKLFF. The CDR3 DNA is TGTGCCAGCAGTGTCCAGGGCTTTGGGAAACTGTTTTTT.

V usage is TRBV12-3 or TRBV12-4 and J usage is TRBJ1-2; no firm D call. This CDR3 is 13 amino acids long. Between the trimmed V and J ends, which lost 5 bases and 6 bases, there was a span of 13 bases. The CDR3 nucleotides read TGTGCCAGCAGTGGTTGGGGATCGGATGGCTACACCTTC. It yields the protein CASSGWGSDGYTF.

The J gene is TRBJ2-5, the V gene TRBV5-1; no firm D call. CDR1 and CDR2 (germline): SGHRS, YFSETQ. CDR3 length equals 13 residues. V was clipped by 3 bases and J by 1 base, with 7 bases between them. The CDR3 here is CASSSESQETQYF. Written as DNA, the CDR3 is TGCGCCAGCAGCTCGGAGAGCCAAGAGACCCAGTACTTC.

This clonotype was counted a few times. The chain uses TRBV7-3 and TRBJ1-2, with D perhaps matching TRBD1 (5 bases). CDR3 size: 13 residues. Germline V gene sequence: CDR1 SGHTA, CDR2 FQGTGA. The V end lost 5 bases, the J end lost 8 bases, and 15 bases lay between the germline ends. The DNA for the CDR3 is TGTGCCAGCAGCCTAGGCGGGGGAGAGGGCTACACCTTC. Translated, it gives CASSLGGGEGYTF.

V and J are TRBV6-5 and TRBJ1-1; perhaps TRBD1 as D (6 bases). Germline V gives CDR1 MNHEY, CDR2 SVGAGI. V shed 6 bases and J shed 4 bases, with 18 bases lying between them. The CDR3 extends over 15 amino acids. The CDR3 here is CASSDGTVRGTEAFF. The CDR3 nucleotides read TGTGCCAGCAGCGACGGGACGGTCAGGGGCACTGAAGCTTTCTTT.